The 20 T cell receptor beta chains below were found in one sample sequenced in a study of blood T cell repertoires in COVID-19. Some clones are missing from TCRdb's copy, which holds only in-frame ones; the method was immunoSEQ multiplex PCR. The sample consists of more than 150,000 clones, about 90% of them appearing once. What was sequenced was peripheral blood. The receptors here all came from an older man with active or convalescent COVID-19.

V gene TRBV5-1 combines with J gene TRBJ1-1, with D possibly being TRBD1 (5 bases). From germline, CDR1 is SGHRS and CDR2 YFSETQ. The V and J ends lost 1 base and 5 bases respectively, with 12 bases between them. This CDR3 contains 14 residues. CDR3 in amino acids: CASSLNPGGTEAFF. As DNA, the CDR3 is TGCGCCAGCAGCTTGAACCCGGGGGGGACTGAAGCTTTCTTT.

The DNA for the CDR3 is TGTGCCAGCAGTGAATGGACAGGGAACTATGGCTACACCTTC. Encoded protein: CASSEWTGNYGYTF. The chain has TRBV2 and TRBJ1-2, with 8 nucleotides matching TRBD1. The CDR3 has 14 residues. Trimming took 2 bases from V and 2 from J; bases not matched to a gene: 1. CDR1 is SNHLY, CDR2 FYNNEI, per germline.

The chain combines TRBV6-5 with TRBJ1-6; possibly TRBD1 for D (6 bases). Germline CDR1 reads MNHEY; CDR2 reads SVGAGI. This CDR3 comprises 14 residues. The germline V and J ends were trimmed by 8 bases and 10 bases, with 18 bases remaining between them. CDR3 sequence (DNA): TGTGCCAGCCACCAACAGGGTTGGAGATCACCCCTCCACTTT. Translating it yields CASHQQGWRSPLHF.

V usage is TRBV7-9 and J usage is TRBJ1-2, with 10 nucleotides matching TRBD1. CDR3 length equals 15 residues. After removal of 3 bases from V and 7 bases from J, the junction contained 8 bases not matched to a gene. The germline CDR1 and CDR2 sequences are SEHNR and FQNEAQ (reference sequence). The CDR3 spells CASSLGRDRGPGYTF. The CDR3 DNA follows: TGTGCCAGCAGCTTGGGGAGAGACAGGGGGCCTGGCTACACCTTC.

The chain uses TRBV28 and TRBJ2-7; 10 bases are shared with TRBD2. J gave up 3 bases and V 4 bases, and 9 bases lay outside the gene matches. This CDR3 is built from 16 residues. CDR1 and CDR2 from the germline V gene are MDHEN and SYDVKM. The CDR3, as DNA: TGTGCCAGCAGTTCCTTCCAGCGGGAGGGACACTACGAGCAGTACTTC. This gives the protein CASSSFQREGHYEQYF.

The CDR3 spells CAWSVLRGETQYF. The CDR3, as DNA: TGTGCCTGGAGTGTACTTCGAGGAGAGACCCAGTACTTC. This chain connects TRBV30 to TRBJ2-5; no reliable D call. This CDR3 comprises 13 residues. V was cut by 0 bases and J by 4 bases, with 9 bases left in between. Germline CDR1 is GTSNPN and CDR2 is SVGIG (reference sequence).

The V gene is TRBV5-8, the J gene TRBJ1-2, with D hard to call. The CDR3 covers 12 residues. Germline lookup yields CDR1 SGHTS and CDR2 YDEGEE. The V end was cut by 10 bases, the J end by 4 bases, with 14 bases between. CDR3 loop: CAVRPGSYGYTF. The CDR3, as DNA: TGTGCCGTACGTCCAGGAAGCTATGGCTACACCTTC. Looking up the rest from reference TRBV5-8 and TRBJ1-2 gives the full variable domain: EAGVTQSPTHLIKTRGQQATLRCSPISGHTSVYWYQQALGLGLQFLLWYDEGEERNRGNFPPRFSGRQFPNYSSELNVNALELEDSALYLCAVRPGSYGYTFGSGTRLTVV.

The V gene is TRBV27, the J gene TRBJ2-3; possibly TRBD1 for D (6 bases). The germline CDR1 and CDR2 sequences are MNHEY and SMNVEV (reference sequence). V was pared by 3 bases and J by 3 bases, with 10 bases between. The CDR3 contains 14 residues. The CDR3 DNA is TGTGCCAGCAGTTTGGGGGCTAGGACAGATACGCAGTATTTT. The encoded protein is CASSLGARTDTQYF.

The chain combines TRBV18 with TRBJ2-2, with 8 bases matching TRBD1. Germline V CDR1 and CDR2: KGHSH, LQKENI. Unmatched junction bases numbered 4, after V lost 3 bases and J lost 1 base. This CDR3 region has 16 residues. This chain's CDR3 is CASSPEQGVNTGELFF. The CDR3 DNA follows: TGTGCCAGCTCACCGGAACAGGGGGTGAACACCGGGGAGCTGTTTTTT.

This sequence joins TRBV4-1 and TRBJ2-5; 7 bases map to TRBD1. The CDR3 extends over 15 amino acids. Germline loops: CDR1 MGHRA, CDR2 YSYEKL. V shed 7 bases and J 4 bases; nucleotides not matched to a gene: 12. CDR3 DNA sequence: TGCGCCAGCACCTGGACAGGTTCGAGGGGAGAGACCCAGTACTTC. Translation: CASTWTGSRGETQYF.

The J gene is TRBJ1-2, the V gene TRBV5-1, with TRBD1 identical over 7 bases. Unmatched junction bases numbered 5, after V lost 0 bases and J lost 3 bases. CDR3 length: 15 residues. CDR1 SGHRS and CDR2 YFSETQ come from the germline V gene. This CDR3 reads CASSLASTGDYGYTF. CDR3 in DNA: TGCGCCAGCAGCTTGGCCTCCACAGGGGACTATGGCTACACCTTC.

In this sample, this clone turned up once. The chain couples TRBV3-1 (or the pseudogene TRBV3-2) to TRBJ1-5; no definite D call. Trimming left V 3 bases short and J 5 bases short, with 11 bases between. The germline V gene has CDR1 LGHDT and CDR2 YNNKEL (reference sequence). This CDR3 contains 14 residues. The CDR3: CASSQGNWDQPQHF. In nucleotides, the CDR3 is TGTGCCAGCAGCCAGGGCAACTGGGATCAGCCCCAGCATTTT.

V and J are TRBV4-1 and TRBJ2-5, with 11 bases fitting TRBD1. Germline V gene sequence: CDR1 MGHRA, CDR2 YSYEKL. The CDR3 contains 17 residues. The V and J ends lost 0 bases and 5 bases, in that order; junction bases with no gene match: 8. The CDR3: CASSQDGRTGGWETQYF. The CDR3, as DNA: TGCGCCAGCAGCCAAGATGGGCGGACAGGGGGCTGGGAGACCCAGTACTTC.

V is TRBV18 and J is TRBJ1-4; D remains ambiguous. CDR1 KGHSH and CDR2 LQKENI come from the germline V gene. Trimming stripped 0 bases from V and 13 bases from J, with 9 bases between. The CDR3 loop spans 12 amino acids. For the CDR3, the DNA is TGTGCCAGCTCACCACCTCGTGGCGGACTGTTTTTT. Protein: CASSPPRGGLFF.

The V call is TRBV7-3, the J call TRBJ2-1, with 10 bases that match TRBD2. The CDR3 totals 14 residues. CDR1 is SGHTA and CDR2 is FQGTGA in the germline V gene. J lost 5 bases, V lost 3 bases, and 1 base had no gene match. The CDR3 reads CASSLGLANNEQFF. The CDR3 coding sequence is TGTGCCAGCAGCTTGGGACTAGCGAACAATGAGCAGTTCTTC.

The chain links TRBV19 to TRBJ2-1; 7 bases are a match to TRBD2. There are 19 residues in the CDR3. J was trimmed by 0 bases and V by 6 bases; bases with no gene match: 17. The germline CDR1 and CDR2 sequences are LNHDA and SQIVND (reference sequence). CDR3 residues: CASSTNRRGNQASYNEQFF. DNA for the CDR3: TGTGCCAGTAGCACGAATCGGCGGGGGAATCAGGCCTCCTACAATGAGCAGTTCTTC.

The V call is TRBV5-1, the J call TRBJ1-1; a weak D match, TRBD1 (6 bases). The CDR3 consists of 14 residues. Deletions cut 0 bases from V and 2 bases from J, with 8 bases between. In germline, CDR1 is SGHRS, CDR2 YFSETQ. The chain's CDR3 is CASSLATGNTEAFF. The CDR3 nucleotides are TGCGCCAGCAGCTTGGCGACAGGTAACACTGAAGCTTTCTTT.

The chain recombines TRBV28 with TRBJ1-2, with TRBD1 as a possible D gene (6 bases). CDR1 is MDHEN, CDR2 SYDVKM, per germline. V lost 4 bases and J 10 bases, leaving 16 bases between the germline ends. The CDR3 covers 13 residues. CDR3 sequence: CASSSPGAVDYTF. The CDR3 DNA follows: TGTGCCAGCAGTTCCCCAGGGGCCGTGGACTACACCTTC.

This clone was counted once. J is TRBJ1-5 and V is TRBV19, with 8 bases identical to TRBD1. The CDR3 loop spans 15 amino acids. Germline V CDR1 and CDR2: LNHDA, SQIVND (reference sequence). Trimming at V came to 4 bases and at J to 3 bases, leaving 5 bases not matched to a gene. CDR3 DNA: TGTGCCAGTAGTACGGGGACAGGAGCCAATCAGCCCCAGCATTTT. Protein sequence: CASSTGTGANQPQHF.

This clone was observed once. V usage is TRBV28 and J usage is TRBJ2-5, with 13 bases lining up with TRBD2. The V gene's germline CDR1 is MDHEN and CDR2 SYDVKM. The junction had 2 bases not matched to a gene; V was cut back by 6 bases and J by 4 bases. This CDR3 comprises 14 residues. The CDR3 loop reads CASSRLAGGETQYF. The CDR3 DNA sequence: TGTGCCAGCAGCCGACTAGCGGGAGGAGAGACCCAGTACTTC.